This T cell receptor (beta chain) was captured in a study of regulatory T cells in long-lasting Graves disease. This clonotype was observed at least ten times. Its antigen is still unknown. Sequencing libraries for TCR beta were prepared with iRepertoire HTBI primers and Arm-PCR of CDR3 regions. TCRdb analysed the multiplex PCR reads with MiXCR anew, one entry per CDR3 protein. The table lists 450,000 to 600,000 distinct CDR3 sequences, about 13% of them singletons. Findings of the study overall: Persistent-disease Graves' patients showed less TCR diversity than new cases.

The CDR3 spans 11 residues. In germline, CDR1 is GTSNPN, CDR2 SVGIG (reference sequence). V was clipped by 4 bases and J by 17 bases, with 15 bases between them. Sample time point: newly diagnosed GD, antithyroid drugs for less than 3 months. Following extraction of RNA from PBMCs, that RNA was used to make the TCR library. Diagnosing Graves' disease relied on the American Thyroid Association guidelines. Separately, the same data were catalogued under a study of T cells in Graves' hyperthyroidism and ophthalmopathy.

The sample was peripheral blood mononuclear cells (PBMCs), taken at new diagnosis, from a patient treated with antithyroid drugs. The chain is built from TRBV30 and TRBJ1-6; D remains ambiguous. The TCR was taken from a man aged 30-40 years with Graves disease. The CDR3: CAWTDSLMVHF. DNA for the CDR3: TGTGCCTGGACAGATAGCCTCATGGTCCACTTT.